The next 18 T cell receptor beta chains were all read from a single sample in a study of blood T cell repertoires in COVID-19. The method was immunoSEQ multiplex PCR; TCRdb's version includes in-frame clones alone and lacks a portion of them. The data hold approximately 300,000 clones, with 85% to 90% observed a single time. Source material: PBMCs or T cells enriched from blood (not recorded which). All receptors derive from a man aged 30 to 45 who had recovered from COVID-19.

The chain uses TRBV30 and TRBJ1-4; D possibly corresponds to TRBD1 (6 bases). V was cut by 7 bases and J by 7 bases, with 19 bases left in between. The CDR3 is 14 residues long. Germline V gene data show CDR1 as GTSNPN and CDR2 as SVGIG (reference sequence). CDR3 DNA: TGTGCCTCAGTCGGGGGGCGATTGGGTGAAAAACTGTTTTTT. Protein product: CASVGGRLGEKLFF.

Details on this clone: This sample includes further DNA sequences coding for the same CDR3. The chain uses TRBV7-9 and TRBJ2-5; 8 bases are a match to TRBD2. With V trimmed by 3 bases and J by 2 bases, 2 bases remained unmatched. Germline lookup yields CDR1 SEHNR and CDR2 FQNEAQ (reference sequence). The CDR3 covers 14 residues. CDR3 amino acids: CASSLGGGQETQYF. CDR3 bases: TGTGCCAGCAGCTTGGGCGGGGGGCAAGAGACCCAGTACTTC.

V gene TRBV20-1 combines with J gene TRBJ2-7, with D unresolved. V was clipped by 3 bases and J by 5 bases, with 11 bases between them. Germline CDR1 DFQATT, CDR2 SNEGSKA (reference sequence). This CDR3 comprises 12 residues. The CDR3 here is CSASPTVHEQYF. The DNA for the CDR3 is TGCAGTGCTAGTCCTACGGTCCACGAGCAGTACTTC.

This clone was seen only once. The chain is built from TRBV11-2 and TRBJ1-2; D remains ambiguous. This CDR3 is 13 amino acids long. V gave up 5 bases and J gave up 7 bases, with 14 bases separating them. Germline V gives CDR1 SGHAT, CDR2 FQNNGV. CDR3 DNA sequence: TGTGCCAGCAGCCTTTCGGACGGACTTGGCTACACCTTC. Translated, it gives CASSLSDGLGYTF.

The chain joins TRBV6-5 to TRBJ1-1, with TRBD1 matching over 9 bases. Germline lookup yields CDR1 MNHEY and CDR2 SVGAGI. V lost 10 bases to trimming and J lost 8 bases; unmatched junction nucleotides: 14. This CDR3 is built from 14 residues. Here the CDR3 reads CAIGKRDRDWEAFF. CDR3 coding DNA: TGTGCCATCGGGAAGCGGGACAGGGATTGGGAAGCTTTCTTT.

This clone was recorded once. The chain uses TRBV6-5 and TRBJ2-7; D call uncertain. V shed 8 bases and J shed 6 bases, with 17 bases lying between them. The CDR3 loop spans 13 amino acids. Germline V CDR1 and CDR2: MNHEY, SVGAGI. CDR3: CASSRSVLGEQYF. The CDR3 bases are TGTGCCAGCTCCCGCAGCGTCCTAGGCGAGCAGTACTTC.

The rearrangement links TRBV2 to TRBJ2-1; 10 bases fit TRBD2. The V and J ends lost 2 bases and 6 bases, in that order; junction bases with no gene match: 4. Germline values: CDR1 SNHLY, CDR2 FYNNEI. This CDR3 comprises 15 residues. The CDR3 DNA is TGTGCCAGCAGTGAACGGCTAGCGGGGGCCAATGAGCAGTTCTTC. Translated: CASSERLAGANEQFF.

The rearrangement links TRBV28 to TRBJ2-5; 8 bases agree with TRBD2. CDR1 and CDR2 from the germline V gene are MDHEN and SYDVKM. CDR3 length: 17 residues. J lost 4 bases, V lost 6 bases, and 16 bases had no gene match. As DNA, the CDR3 is TGTGCCAGCAGCCTATTCTTAACGGGAGGGCCCCGAGAGACCCAGTACTTC. Protein product: CASSLFLTGGPRETQYF.

The V and J genes are TRBV19 and TRBJ2-1; tentative D call: TRBD1 (6 bases). Germline V gives CDR1 LNHDA, CDR2 SQIVND (reference sequence). V shed 3 bases and J shed 5 bases, with 14 bases lying between them. The CDR3 has 15 amino acids. Here the CDR3 DNA reads TGTGCCAGTAGTATGCCCGGGACATCAAACAATGAGCAGTTCTTC. This gives the protein CASSMPGTSNNEQFF.

This chain joins TRBV28 and TRBJ2-1; 10 bases are a match to TRBD1. J was trimmed by 8 bases and V by 8 bases; bases with no gene match: 6. Germline CDR1 reads MDHEN; CDR2 reads SYDVKM. The CDR3 covers 13 residues. CDR3 sequence: CASGTGVRDEQFF. The CDR3 region has the DNA TGTGCCAGCGGGACAGGGGTGAGGGATGAGCAGTTCTTC.

This sequence joins TRBV24-1 and TRBJ2-1, with TRBD1 matching over 11 bases. The CDR3 has 16 residues. Losses at the gene ends were 1 base for V and 6 bases for J; bases not matched to a gene: 4. The germline V gene encodes CDR1 KGHDR and CDR2 SFDVKD. CDR3 loop: CATSDLGTGGINEQFF. DNA for the CDR3: TGTGCCACCAGTGATTTAGGGACAGGGGGGATCAATGAGCAGTTCTTC.

This chain uses TRBV27 with TRBJ2-1, with 8 bases identical to TRBD2. The trim removed 4 bases at V and 0 bases at J, leaving 11 bases unmatched. Per germline, CDR1 MNHEY and CDR2 SMNVEV (reference sequence). CDR3 length: 18 amino acids. CDR3 sequence reads: CASSSGLAPRSSYNEQFF. CDR3 coding DNA: TGTGCCAGCAGTTCCGGACTAGCACCTCGGAGCTCCTACAATGAGCAGTTCTTC.

This chain joins TRBV2 and TRBJ1-2, with D perhaps TRBD1 (5 bases). The germline gives CDR1 SNHLY, CDR2 FYNNEI. This CDR3 spans 15 amino acids. The ends were cut back, 2 bases at V and 8 bases at J, with 18 bases in the middle. The DNA of the CDR3 is TGTGCCAGCAGTGAACGCGACCGCAGGGTGGGGGGCTACACCTTC. As protein: CASSERDRRVGGYTF.

This clone was recorded once. The V call is TRBV7-8, the J call TRBJ2-2; 9 bases are shared with TRBD2. The CDR3 spans 16 residues. With V trimmed by 4 bases and J by 13 bases, 16 bases remained unmatched. The germline V gene encodes CDR1 SGHVS and CDR2 FQNEAQ. Here the CDR3 DNA reads TGTGCCAGCAGCTCTGGACTAGCGAATCCGGCCCCGGCGCTGTTTTTT. Translated, it gives CASSSGLANPAPALFF. Complete variable domain (other parts from reference TRBV7-8 and TRBJ2-2): GAGVSQSPRYKVAKRGQDVALRCDPISGHVSLFWYQQALGQGPEFLTYFQNEAQLDKSGLPSDRFFAERPEGSVSTLKIQRTQQEDSAVYLCASSSGLANPAPALFFGEGSRLTVL.

The CDR3 reads CASSHPRGLSYGYTF. CDR3 in DNA: TGTGCCAGCAGCCATCCTCGGGGGTTGAGCTATGGCTACACCTTC. The chain recombines TRBV14 with TRBJ1-2; D might be TRBD1 (5 bases). The CDR3 has 15 amino acids. V was cut by 3 bases and J by 4 bases, with 15 bases left in between. Germline CDR1 is SGHDN and CDR2 is FVKESK.

V is TRBV20-1 and J is TRBJ2-1, with no clear D. V lost 0 bases and J lost 10, with 7 bases in between. The CDR3 length is 11 residues. Per the germline V gene, CDR1 is DFQATT and CDR2 is SNEGSKA (reference sequence). The CDR3 sequence: CSARDRAEQFF. In DNA form, the CDR3 reads TGCAGTGCTAGAGATCGCGCAGAGCAGTTCTTC.

The CDR3: CASSLANAGRGNEKLFF. The CDR3 bases are TGTGCCAGCAGCTTAGCAAATGCTGGCAGGGGGAATGAAAAACTGTTTTTT. The chain combines TRBV7-9 with TRBJ1-4; 7 bases agree with TRBD1. Losses at the gene ends were 0 bases for V and 5 bases for J; bases not matched to a gene: 9. The CDR3 spans 17 residues. Germline CDR1 is SEHNR and CDR2 is FQNEAQ (reference sequence).

The chain combines TRBV5-1 with TRBJ2-1; TRBD2 agrees at 8 bases. The length of the CDR3 is 15 residues. Losses at the gene ends were 0 bases for V and 13 bases for J; bases not matched to a gene: 12. Germline V lookup: CDR1 SGHRS, CDR2 YFSETQ. The CDR3 is CASSLVGSGTLAQFF. For the CDR3, the DNA is TGCGCCAGCAGCTTGGTGGGTAGCGGGACCTTGGCCCAGTTCTTC.